A single sample gave rise to the 10 T cell receptor beta chains below, sequenced in a study of long-term antiretroviral therapy in people with HIV (dated 2022 in TCRdb). The immunoSEQ hsTCRB v3.0 assay was used at survey level resolution for TRB variable region sequencing. TCRdb stores this immuneACCESS table with in-frame sequences only. Part of the clones is absent; in the studies checked, under half of the shortfall reflects unresolved V genes, and no reason is known for the rest. The sample table shows fewer than 35,000 clones, and around four fifths are seen once. The ten largest clones add up to around 15% of the sample. This sample comprised unsorted PBMCs, obtained 2.9 years after starting antiretroviral therapy. The source is a man aged 50-60 years with HIV.

The V gene is TRBV5-1, the J gene TRBJ1-1; the D gene is possibly TRBD1 (5 bases). Per the germline V gene, CDR1 is SGHRS and CDR2 is YFSETQ. V was clipped by 2 bases and J by 7 bases, with 15 bases between them. This CDR3 has 14 residues. The CDR3 is CASSFRVMGVEAFF. CDR3 sequence (DNA): TGCGCCAGCAGCTTCAGGGTGATGGGAGTTGAAGCTTTCTTT.

V gene TRBV2 combines with J gene TRBJ1-5; no reliable D call. From germline, CDR1 is SNHLY and CDR2 FYNNEI. Trimming stripped 1 base from V and 4 bases from J, with 5 bases between. The CDR3 is 13 amino acids. The CDR3 here is CASSEEGNQPQHF. DNA for the CDR3: TGTGCCAGCAGTGAAGAGGGAAATCAGCCCCAGCATTTT.

J is TRBJ2-2 and V is TRBV7-2, with a tentative D call TRBD1 (6 bases). Germline loops: CDR1 SGHTA, CDR2 FQGNSA. V lost 3 bases to trimming and J lost 5 bases, with 7 bases between them. This CDR3 comprises 13 residues. The CDR3 bases are TGTGCCAGCAGCTTTAGGGGGACCGGGGAGCTGTTTTTT. Its translation: CASSFRGTGELFF. The full variable domain, its missing parts supplied by reference TRBV7-2 and TRBJ2-2, is GAGVSQSPSNKVTEKGKDVELRCDPISGHTALYWYRQSLGQGLEFLIYFQGNSAPDKSGLPSDRFSAERTGGSVSTLTIQRTQQEDSAVYLCASSFRGTGELFFGEGSRLTVL.

CDR3 loop: CASSIASGGGSDTQYF. CDR3 DNA: TGTGCCAGTAGTATCGCTAGCGGGGGGGGATCAGATACGCAGTATTTT. V and J are TRBV19 and TRBJ2-3; 12 nucleotides align to TRBD2. Trimming took 3 bases from V and 4 from J; bases not matched to a gene: 5. This CDR3 has 16 residues. Germline CDR1 is LNHDA and CDR2 is SQIVND (reference sequence).

The chain employs TRBV27 and TRBJ2-1; possible D gene TRBD1, 5 bases. Germline CDR1 reads MNHEY; CDR2 reads SMNVEV (reference sequence). The CDR3 is 14 residues long. Between the trimmed V and J ends, which lost 0 bases and 10 bases, there was a span of 13 bases. Written as DNA, the CDR3 is TGTGCCAGCAGTTTATCGGTGGGGCTACCCGAGCAGTTCTTC. Its translation is CASSLSVGLPEQFF.

The rearrangement uses TRBV15 and TRBJ1-6, with 10 bases identical to TRBD1. After removal of 5 bases from V and 7 bases from J, the junction contained 2 bases not matched to a gene. The CDR3 covers 14 residues. Germline V gene data show CDR1 as LNHNV and CDR2 as YYDKDF (reference sequence). DNA for the CDR3: TGTGCCACCAGCTGGGACAGGGGAAATTCACCCCTCCACTTT. This translates into CATSWDRGNSPLHF.

CDR3 nucleotide sequence: TGCGCCAGCAGCCAAGAACACAGGGCCGGGGGCTACACCTTC. It encodes CASSQEHRAGGYTF. The chain combines TRBV4-3 with TRBJ1-2; D perhaps matches TRBD1 (6 bases). This CDR3 is built from 14 residues. Trimming pared 0 bases from V and 8 bases from J, leaving 13 bases between. Per the germline V gene, CDR1 is LGHNA and CDR2 is YSLEER.

This chain joins TRBV28 and TRBJ2-2; D gene ambiguous. This CDR3 comprises 16 residues. The germline V gene encodes CDR1 MDHEN and CDR2 SYDVKM. V was cut by 6 bases and J by 0 bases, with 14 bases left in between. CDR3 sequence (DNA): TGTGCCAGCAGCCCCTACAAACTCCCGAACACCGGGGAGCTGTTTTTT. This gives the protein CASSPYKLPNTGELFF.

The chain couples TRBV28 to TRBJ1-4; 12 positions match TRBD1. The CDR3 totals 17 residues. Germline V gene lookup returns CDR1 MDHEN and CDR2 SYDVKM. The junction had 3 bases not matched to a gene; V was cut back by 4 bases and J by 0 bases. CDR3 sequence: CASSSGTGGTTNEKLFF. The CDR3 DNA reads as TGTGCCAGCAGTTCCGGGACAGGGGGCACAACTAATGAAAAACTGTTTTTT. Full variable domain (outside the CDR3, taken from reference TRBV28 and TRBJ1-4): DVKVTQSSRYLVKRTGEKVFLECVQDMDHENMFWYRQDPGLGLRLIYFSYDVKMKEKGDIPEGYSVSREKKERFSLILESASTNQTSMYLCASSSGTGGTTNEKLFFGSGTQLSVL.

The CDR3 nucleotides are TGTGCCAGCAGCCAATTAACAGGCGACTATGGCTACACCTTC. Its translation: CASSQLTGDYGYTF. The chain uses TRBV14 and TRBJ1-2, with D maybe TRBD1 (5 bases). CDR1 and CDR2 from the germline V gene are SGHDN and FVKESK. With 2 bases removed from V and 3 bases from J, the gap between germline ends came to 10 bases. CDR3 size: 14 residues.